This T cell receptor (beta chain) was profiled in a study of blood T cell repertoires in COVID-19. On the study more broadly: T cells, B-cell-depleted T cells, or PBMCs supplied cDNA or gDNA.

Data came from immunoSEQ multiplex PCR; TCRdb stores just in-frame clones and leaves some out. The data contain 140,000 to 150,000 clones, around 80% of them seen just once; the ten biggest clones take up 30% to 45%. The CDR3 contains 18 residues. Germline V CDR1 and CDR2: SEHNR, FQNEAQ (reference sequence). J was trimmed by 6 bases and V by 5 bases; bases with no gene match: 17. This chain connects TRBV7-9 to TRBJ1-4; 8 bases map to TRBD1. The sequenced material came from peripheral blood. The receptor comes from a human donor in a cohort sampled during active COVID-19. CDR3 coding DNA: TGTGCCAGCAGCCCCCGGACAGGGCGAAGGTTGGGGGATGAAAAACTGTTTTTT. Residues: CASSPRTGRRLGDEKLFF.